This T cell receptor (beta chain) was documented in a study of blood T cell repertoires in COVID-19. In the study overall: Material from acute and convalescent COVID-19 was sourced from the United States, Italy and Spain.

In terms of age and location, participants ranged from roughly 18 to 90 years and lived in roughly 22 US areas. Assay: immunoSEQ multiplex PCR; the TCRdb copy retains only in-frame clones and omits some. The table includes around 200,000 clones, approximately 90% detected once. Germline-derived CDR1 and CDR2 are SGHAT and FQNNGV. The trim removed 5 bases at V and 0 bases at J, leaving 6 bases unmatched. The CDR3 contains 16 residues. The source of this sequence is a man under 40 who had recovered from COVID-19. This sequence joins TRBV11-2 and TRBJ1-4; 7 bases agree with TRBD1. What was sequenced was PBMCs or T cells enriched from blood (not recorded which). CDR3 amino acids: CASSTTGAATNEKLFF. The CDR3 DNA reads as TGTGCCAGCAGCACCACAGGGGCTGCAACTAATGAAAAACTGTTTTTT. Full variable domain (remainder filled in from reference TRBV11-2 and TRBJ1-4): EAGVAQSPRYKIIEKRQSVAFWCNPISGHATLYWYQQILGQGPKLLIQFQNNGVVDDSQLPKDRFSAERLKGVDSTLKIQPAKLEDSAVYLCASSTTGAATNEKLFFGSGTQLSVL.